The T cell receptor beta chain described here comes from a study of tissue T cells after allogeneic stem cell transplantation. Whole-study findings and limits: Alloreactivity or antigen specificity of tissue TCRs was not determined; some clones might be host cells. Anatomically similar tissues had similar TCR repertoires within each patient.

A few counts support this clone. No antigen is known for it. Assay used: immunoSEQ multiplex PCR; TCRdb lists only in-frame clones, some missing. This sample carries 9,500 to 10,000 clones, 60% to 70% of them seen once, and the ten largest clones take about 26%. The CDR3 runs 18 residues. With V trimmed by 5 bases and J by 3 bases, 13 bases remained unmatched. The V gene's germline CDR1 is SGHTA and CDR2 FQGNSA. The sequence derives from a male donor aged 60 or over with lung cancer. V gene TRBV7-2 combines with J gene TRBJ2-3; 11 nucleotides align to TRBD1. This sample comprised tissue from the stomach, obtained at autopsy. The DNA of the CDR3 is TGTGCCAGCAGCCCGGACAGGGGGCACTCCATAGGGACAGATACGCAGTATTTT. Translated, it gives CASSPDRGHSIGTDTQYF. The variable domain in full, completed from reference TRBV7-2 and TRBJ2-3, reads GAGVSQSPSNKVTEKGKDVELRCDPISGHTALYWYRQSLGQGLEFLIYFQGNSAPDKSGLPSDRFSAERTGGSVSTLTIQRTQQEDSAVYLCASSPDRGHSIGTDTQYFGPGTRLTVL.